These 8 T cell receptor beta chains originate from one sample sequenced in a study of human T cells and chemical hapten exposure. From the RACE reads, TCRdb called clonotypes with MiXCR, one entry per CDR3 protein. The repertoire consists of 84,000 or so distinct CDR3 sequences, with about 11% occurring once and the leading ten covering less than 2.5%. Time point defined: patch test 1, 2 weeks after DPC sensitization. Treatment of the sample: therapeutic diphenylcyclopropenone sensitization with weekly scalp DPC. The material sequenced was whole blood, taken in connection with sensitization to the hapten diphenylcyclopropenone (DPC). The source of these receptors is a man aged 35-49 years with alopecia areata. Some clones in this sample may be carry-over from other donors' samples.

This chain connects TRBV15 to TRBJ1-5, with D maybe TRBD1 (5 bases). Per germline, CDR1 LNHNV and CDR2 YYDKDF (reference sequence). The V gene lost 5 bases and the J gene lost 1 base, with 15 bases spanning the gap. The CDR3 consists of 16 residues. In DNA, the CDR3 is TGTGCCACCAGCTCTAGGCGGACATTAAGCAATCAGCCCCAGCATTTT. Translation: CATSSRRTLSNQPQHF.

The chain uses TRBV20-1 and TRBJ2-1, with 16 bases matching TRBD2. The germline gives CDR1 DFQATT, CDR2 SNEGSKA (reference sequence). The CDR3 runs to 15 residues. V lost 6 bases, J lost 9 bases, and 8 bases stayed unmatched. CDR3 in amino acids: CSAGTSGRDYGEQFF. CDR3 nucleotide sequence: TGCAGTGCGGGGACTAGCGGGAGGGATTATGGTGAGCAGTTCTTC.

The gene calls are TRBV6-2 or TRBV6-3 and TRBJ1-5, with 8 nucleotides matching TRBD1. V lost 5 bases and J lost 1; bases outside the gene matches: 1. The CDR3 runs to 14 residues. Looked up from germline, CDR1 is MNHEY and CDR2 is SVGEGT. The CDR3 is CASSRQGSNQPQHF. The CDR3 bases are TGTGCCAGCAGTCGACAGGGGAGCAATCAGCCCCAGCATTTT.

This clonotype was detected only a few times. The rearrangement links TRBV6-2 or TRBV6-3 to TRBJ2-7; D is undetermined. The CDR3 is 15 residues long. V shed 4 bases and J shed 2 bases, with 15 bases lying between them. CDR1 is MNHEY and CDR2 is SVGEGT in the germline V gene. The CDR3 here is CASSFFGVAAYEQYF. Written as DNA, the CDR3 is TGTGCCAGCAGTTTTTTTGGGGTTGCAGCCTACGAGCAGTACTTC.

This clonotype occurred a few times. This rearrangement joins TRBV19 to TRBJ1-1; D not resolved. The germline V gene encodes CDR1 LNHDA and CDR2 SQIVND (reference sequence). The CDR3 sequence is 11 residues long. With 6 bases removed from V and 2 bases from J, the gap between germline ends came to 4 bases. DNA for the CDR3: TGTGCCAGTAGACTAAACACTGAAGCTTTCTTT. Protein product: CASRLNTEAFF. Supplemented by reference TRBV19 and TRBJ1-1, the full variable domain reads DGGITQSPKYLFRKEGQNVTLSCEQNLNHDAMYWYRQDPGQGLRLIYYSQIVNDFQKGDIAEGYSVSREKKESFPLTVTSAQKNPTAFYLCASRLNTEAFFGQGTRLTVV.

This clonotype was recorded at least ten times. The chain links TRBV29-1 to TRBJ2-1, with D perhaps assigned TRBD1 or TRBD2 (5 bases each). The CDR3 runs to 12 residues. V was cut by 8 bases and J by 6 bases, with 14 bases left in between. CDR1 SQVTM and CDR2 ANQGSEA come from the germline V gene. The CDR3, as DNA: TGCAGCCACCCAGGGAGCGTCAATGAGCAGTTCTTC. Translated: CSHPGSVNEQFF.

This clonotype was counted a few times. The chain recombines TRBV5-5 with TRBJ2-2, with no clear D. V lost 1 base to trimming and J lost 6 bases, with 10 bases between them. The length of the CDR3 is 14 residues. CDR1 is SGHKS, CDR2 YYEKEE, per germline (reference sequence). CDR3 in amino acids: CASSLRSVSGELFF. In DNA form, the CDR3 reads TGTGCCAGCAGCTTGCGTTCGGTGTCCGGGGAGCTGTTTTTT.

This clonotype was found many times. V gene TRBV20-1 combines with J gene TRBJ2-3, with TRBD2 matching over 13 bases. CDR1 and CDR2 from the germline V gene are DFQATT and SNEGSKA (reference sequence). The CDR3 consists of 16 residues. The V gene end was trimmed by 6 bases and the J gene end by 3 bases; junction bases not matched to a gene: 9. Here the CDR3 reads CSASGRTSGSTDTQYF. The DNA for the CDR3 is TGCAGTGCCAGTGGGAGGACTAGCGGGAGTACAGATACGCAGTATTTT.